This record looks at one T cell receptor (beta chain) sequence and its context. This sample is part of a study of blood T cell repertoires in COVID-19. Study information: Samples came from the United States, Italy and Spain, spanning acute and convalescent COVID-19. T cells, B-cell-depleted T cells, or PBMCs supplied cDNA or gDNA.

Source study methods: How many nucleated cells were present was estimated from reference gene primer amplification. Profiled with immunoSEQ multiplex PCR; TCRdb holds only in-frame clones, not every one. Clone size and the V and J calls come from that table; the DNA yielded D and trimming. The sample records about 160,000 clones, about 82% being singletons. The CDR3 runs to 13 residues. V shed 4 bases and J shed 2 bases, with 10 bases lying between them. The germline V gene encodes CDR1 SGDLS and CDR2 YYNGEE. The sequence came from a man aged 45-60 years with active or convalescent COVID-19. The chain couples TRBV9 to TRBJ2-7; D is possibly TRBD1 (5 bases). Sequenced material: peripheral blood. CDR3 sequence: CASSSRQTYEQYF. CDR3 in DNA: TGTGCCAGCAGCTCCCGACAGACCTACGAGCAGTACTTC.